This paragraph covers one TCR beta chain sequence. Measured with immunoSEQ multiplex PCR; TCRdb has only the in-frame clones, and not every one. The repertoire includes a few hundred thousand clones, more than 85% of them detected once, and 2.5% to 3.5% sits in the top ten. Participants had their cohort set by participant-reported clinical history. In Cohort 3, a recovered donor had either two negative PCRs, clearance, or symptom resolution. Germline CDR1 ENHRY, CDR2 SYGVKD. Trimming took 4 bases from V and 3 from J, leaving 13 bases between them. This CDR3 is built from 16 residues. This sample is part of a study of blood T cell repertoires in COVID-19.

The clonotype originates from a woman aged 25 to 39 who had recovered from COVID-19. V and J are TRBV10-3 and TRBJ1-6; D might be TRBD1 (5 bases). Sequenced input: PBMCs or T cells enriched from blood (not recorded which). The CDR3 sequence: CAISASGGGYNSPLHF. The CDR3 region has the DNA TGTGCCATCAGTGCCTCGGGGGGAGGCTATAATTCACCCCTCCACTTT.